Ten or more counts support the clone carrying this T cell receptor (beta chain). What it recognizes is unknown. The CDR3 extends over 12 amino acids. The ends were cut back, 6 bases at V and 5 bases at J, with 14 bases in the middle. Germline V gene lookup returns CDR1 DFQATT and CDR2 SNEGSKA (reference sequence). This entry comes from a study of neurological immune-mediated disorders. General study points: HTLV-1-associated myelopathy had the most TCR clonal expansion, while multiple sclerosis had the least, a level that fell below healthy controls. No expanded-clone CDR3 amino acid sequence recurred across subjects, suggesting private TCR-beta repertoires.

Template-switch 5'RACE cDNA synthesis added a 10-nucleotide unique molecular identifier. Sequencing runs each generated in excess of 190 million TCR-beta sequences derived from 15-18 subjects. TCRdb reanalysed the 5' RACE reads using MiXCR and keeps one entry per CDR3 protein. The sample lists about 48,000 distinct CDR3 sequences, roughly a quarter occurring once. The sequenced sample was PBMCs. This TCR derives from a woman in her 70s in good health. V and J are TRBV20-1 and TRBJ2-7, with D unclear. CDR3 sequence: CSARPGWDEQYF. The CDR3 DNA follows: TGCAGTGCCCGTCCCGGATGGGACGAGCAGTACTTC.